This TCR beta chain was identified during a study of chemoradiotherapy in HPV16-positive cancers. Libraries were prepared by immunoSEQ multiplex PCR; TCRdb keeps only in-frame clonotypes and omits some of them. Of around 68,000 clones listed, more than 70% are singletons. As regards this clone: Its specificity is unknown.

Study-wide results and limits: Candidate HPV-specific clones and E7-related TCR motifs grew in tumor during treatment.

This TCR derives from a human donor with HPV-associated anogenital cancer. Source: blood, taken from a patient who underwent chemoradiotherapy.

The chain's CDR3 is CASSRSQETQYF. Here the CDR3 DNA reads TGTGCCAGCAGCCGGTCCCAAGAGACCCAGTACTTC. The V gene is TRBV6-5, the J gene TRBJ2-5; D not resolved. V lost 6 bases and J 1 base, leaving 6 bases between the germline ends. This CDR3 is built from 12 residues. Germline CDR1 and CDR2: MNHEY and SVGAGI.